This TCR beta chain was observed in a study of T cells in localized non-small cell lung cancer. The germline V gene encodes CDR1 MDHEN and CDR2 SYDVKM. The CDR3 length is 13 residues. Trimming cost V 5 bases and J 3 bases, with 8 bases left between them. Profiled with immunoSEQ multiplex PCR; TCRdb holds only in-frame clones, not every one. In the table there are 50,000 to 75,000 clones, roughly 89% of which are singletons. This clonotype was obtained from a man between 40 and 70 years old with stage I squamous cell lung carcinoma. The chain uses TRBV28 and TRBJ2-1, with TRBD2 as a possible D gene (6 bases). Sequenced material: peripheral blood, taken before any cancer treatment. CDR3 DNA sequence: TGTGCCAGCAGTCTAGCGAACTACAATGAGCAGTTCTTC. Translated, it gives CASSLANYNEQFF. The full variable domain, rest sourced from reference TRBV28 and TRBJ2-1, is DVKVTQSSRYLVKRTGEKVFLECVQDMDHENMFWYRQDPGLGLRLIYFSYDVKMKEKGDIPEGYSVSREKKERFSLILESASTNQTSMYLCASSLANYNEQFFGPGTRLTVL.